A selection of T cell receptor beta chains follows, all from one sample in a study of T cells after posttransplantation cyclophosphamide. Assay used: immunoSEQ multiplex PCR; TCRdb lists only in-frame clones, some missing. The sample holds about 5,700 clones, and no clone turns up only once. The specimen was PBMCs, collected after allogeneic stem cell transplant with posttransplant cyclophosphamide. The receptors were gathered from a male patient in his sixties who received an allogeneic stem cell transplant from a related donor, was CMV-positive, and had no GVHD. Part of the T cell pool may stem from the graft donor. The CDR3 runs from the conserved cysteine through the conserved F or W.

v_gene | CDR3aa
TRBV5-1 | CASTPQEGANTEAFF
TRBV4-1 | CASSQDTVYSGTNYNEQFF
TRBV9 | CASSADGTEDSPLHF
TRBV7-7 | CASSLAPTDEKLFF
TRBV19 | CASKGLAKNIQYF
TRBV11-2 | CASRHGLMLNTEAFF
TRBV7-3 | CASSLTGTATYEQYF
TRBV7-6 | CASSLGQAGNEQFF
TRBV30 | CAWSALWTSGGAYEQYF
TRBV29-1 | CSAIDTGSKEKLFF
TRBV5-1 | CASSGTGLYTDTQYF
TRBV5-1 | CASSGTANTGELFF
TRBV4-3 | CASSRSSYNSPLHF
TRBV12-5 | CASGLVPDRLRYEQYF
TRBV4-1 | CASSQVADEQYF
TRBV4-1 | CASSQVYWGPSGYGYTF
TRBV10-3 | CAISTQDRVTEAFF
TRBV2 | CASGSPGQGAGELFF
TRBV28 | CASSSLKTGLETQYF
TRBV19 | CASRELAGRRDTQYF
TRBV19 | CASQLRGRMDTEAFF
TRBV30 | CAWNRGWSYGYTF
TRBV5-1 | CASSLGQGGIQYF